This entry lists 13 T cell receptor beta chains sequenced from one sample in a study of blood T cell repertoires in COVID-19. Data came from immunoSEQ multiplex PCR; TCRdb stores just in-frame clones and leaves some out. The top ten hold under 20% of the sample, which has some 180,000 clones, around 80% seen once. The sample taken for sequencing was PBMCs or T cells enriched from blood (not recorded which). The receptors here all came from a woman in her seventies in a cohort exposed to, infected with or recovered from COVID-19 (not recorded which).

The chain combines TRBV24-1 with TRBJ1-5, with D possibly matching TRBD1 (5 bases). The CDR3 length is 14 residues. Germline V gene sequence: CDR1 KGHDR, CDR2 SFDVKD. V was clipped by 7 bases and J by 5 bases, with 14 bases between them. The CDR3 loop reads CATRSGRGYQPQHF. The CDR3 DNA sequence: TGTGCCACCAGAAGCGGGAGGGGATATCAGCCCCAGCATTTT.

The rearrangement joins TRBV5-1 to TRBJ2-2; 12 positions agree with TRBD2. The germline gives CDR1 SGHRS, CDR2 YFSETQ. The CDR3 totals 15 residues. The V gene end was trimmed by 4 bases and the J gene end by 9 bases; junction bases not matched to a gene: 7. The CDR3, as DNA: TGCGCCAGCAGCGTGACTAGCGGGAGCGGAAGGGAGCTGTTTTTT. It translates to CASSVTSGSGRELFF. Variable domain in full (rest from reference TRBV5-1 and TRBJ2-2): KAGVTQTPRYLIKTRGQQVTLSCSPISGHRSVSWYQQTPGQGLQFLFEYFSETQRNKGNFPGRFSGRQFSNSRSEMNVSTLELGDSALYLCASSVTSGSGRELFFGEGSRLTVL.

V usage is TRBV18 and J usage is TRBJ1-2, with D hard to call. V was trimmed by 4 bases and J by 4 bases, leaving 13 bases between them. Germline CDR1 reads KGHSH; CDR2 reads LQKENI. The CDR3 sequence is 14 residues long. The CDR3 protein is CASSQAQDSYGYTF. The CDR3 region has the DNA TGTGCCAGCTCACAAGCTCAGGATTCCTATGGCTACACCTTC.

This chain connects TRBV5-8 to TRBJ2-1; TRBD2 might be the D (6 bases). The CDR3 extends over 16 amino acids. Between the trimmed V and J ends, which lost 1 base and 0 bases, there was a span of 11 bases. Germline CDR1 reads SGHTS; CDR2 reads YDEGEE. The DNA for the CDR3 is TGTGCCAGCAGCTTGTACGGGAGTCCCTCCTACAATGAGCAGTTCTTC. This sequence encodes CASSLYGSPSYNEQFF.

J is TRBJ2-1 and V is TRBV5-1; 11 nucleotides line up with TRBD2. Germline-derived CDR1 and CDR2 are SGHRS and YFSETQ. The CDR3 totals 17 residues. Trimming took 4 bases from V and 2 from J; bases not matched to a gene: 8. CDR3 DNA: TGCGCCAGCAGCCCTCGGGGGGGACTAGCGGCCTACAATGAGCAGTTCTTC. The encoded protein is CASSPRGGLAAYNEQFF.

This rearrangement joins TRBV7-3 to TRBJ1-3, with 7 bases that match TRBD1. V lost 5 bases to trimming and J lost 2 bases; unmatched junction nucleotides: 6. Germline V gene lookup returns CDR1 SGHTA and CDR2 FQGTGA. This CDR3 is built from 15 residues. The CDR3 region is CASSPQGGPGNTIYF. The CDR3 DNA is TGTGCCAGCAGCCCCCAGGGGGGACCTGGAAACACCATATATTTT. Variable domain in full (rest from reference TRBV7-3 and TRBJ1-3): GAGVSQTPSNKVTEKGKYVELRCDPISGHTALYWYRQSLGQGPEFLIYFQGTGAADDSGLPNDRFFAVRPEGSVSTLKIQRTERGDSAVYLCASSPQGGPGNTIYFGEGSWLTVV.

This chain joins TRBV28 and TRBJ1-1; D is uncertain. Germline loops: CDR1 MDHEN, CDR2 SYDVKM. V was pared by 5 bases and J by 1 base, with 11 bases between. The CDR3 runs to 14 residues. The CDR3 region has the DNA TGTGCCAGCAGTCTCTTAGCCCGGAACACTGAAGCTTTCTTT. It is translated as CASSLLARNTEAFF.

The chain employs TRBV4-1 and TRBJ2-5; a possible D gene is TRBD2 (6 bases). The CDR3 has 14 residues. CDR1 is MGHRA, CDR2 YSYEKL, per germline. V was cut by 1 base and J by 5 bases, with 11 bases left in between. CDR3 loop: CASSQAGRTETQYF. CDR3 bases: TGCGCCAGCAGCCAAGCGGGGAGGACGGAGACCCAGTACTTC.

The V call is TRBV3-1 (or the pseudogene TRBV3-2), the J call TRBJ2-1, with 11 nucleotides matching TRBD2. Germline V CDR1 and CDR2: LGHDT, YNNKEL (reference sequence). The length of the CDR3 is 18 residues. V was pared by 4 bases and J by 3 bases, with 11 bases of the junction left unmatched. In DNA form, the CDR3 reads TGTGCCAGCAGCCCCCTCCTGGGGCTAGCGGGGGGCTACAATGAGCAGTTCTTC. As protein: CASSPLLGLAGGYNEQFF.

The rearrangement uses TRBV27 and TRBJ2-2; 10 nucleotides line up with TRBD2. The CDR3 covers 16 residues. Germline V gene sequence: CDR1 MNHEY, CDR2 SMNVEV (reference sequence). V was pared by 4 bases and J by 4 bases, with 6 bases of the junction left unmatched. The CDR3 here is CASSWVIAGGTGELFF. The CDR3, as DNA: TGTGCCAGCAGTTGGGTGATAGCGGGAGGCACCGGGGAGCTGTTTTTT.

This clone was seen a single time. The rearrangement joins TRBV2 to TRBJ1-1, with a weak D call TRBD1 (5 bases). The CDR3 sequence is 14 residues long. Per germline, CDR1 SNHLY and CDR2 FYNNEI. Deletions cut 6 bases from V and 7 bases from J, with 18 bases between. CDR3 sequence reads: CASRNRRDWGEAFF. CDR3 nucleotide sequence: TGTGCCAGCAGGAACCGCAGGGATTGGGGTGAAGCTTTCTTT.

The rearrangement links TRBV18 to TRBJ2-1; TRBD1 is a possible D gene (6 bases). This CDR3 is 17 amino acids long. CDR1 is KGHSH and CDR2 is LQKENI in the germline V gene. The germline V and J ends were trimmed by 3 bases and 8 bases, with 23 bases remaining between them. The CDR3 bases are TGTGCCAGCTCACCTTCCCAGATTCTCATAACAGGGTATGAGCAGTTCTTC. Translated: CASSPSQILITGYEQFF.

The chain is built from TRBV19 and TRBJ1-5, with D possibly being TRBD1 (5 bases). CDR3 length equals 14 residues. Per germline, CDR1 LNHDA and CDR2 SQIVND (reference sequence). Deletions cut 3 bases from V and 7 bases from J, with 13 bases between. The CDR3 DNA follows: TGTGCCAGTAGTATGGGGCGGAGTGGACAGCCCCAGCATTTT. This codes for CASSMGRSGQPQHF.